Listed here is a single T cell receptor (beta chain). This clonotype appeared many times. Its antigen target is currently unknown. No much larger clone exists at a distance of one base, and base qualities are not known. The lymph node samples were taken from the axillary draining lymph nodes of breast cancer patients. The sequencing machine was an Illumina HiSeq 2000. TCR beta chain libraries were generated through multiplex PCR amplification. The amplified TCR beta chain products were analyzed by high-throughput sequencing. Using fastp trimming at Q25 and MiXCR clonotype assembly, TCRdb reanalyzed the public sequencing data and kept in-frame beta chains. Each CDR3 protein appears once, grouped with its most common genes and DNA. Recorded for this sample are some 140,000 distinct CDR3 sequences; around 21% of them occurred a single time. The ten largest clones represent 2.2% of the sample. Trimming at the junction amounts to 4 bases on V and 5 bases on J, and the germline ends lie 17 bases apart. The CDR3 runs 16 amino acids, cysteine and phenylalanine included. Left in the record is the CDR3 DNA by itself, 48 bases read in frame from the first base. Per the germline V gene (reference sequence), MNHNY is the CDR1 and SVGAGI is the CDR2.

The entry originates in a study of breast tumors, draining lymph nodes, adjacent tissues (dated by TCRdb to between 2015 and 2016). For context, the study as a whole: Breast cancer patients provided tumor, adjacent nontumor tissue and axillary lymph nodes, and the study compared the TCR beta repertoires across these three sources. In human breast cancer, the study set out to evaluate how tumor, surrounding tissue and draining lymph node repertoires relate to one another and whether T cells may move between these sites.

Summary of the overall study and its limitations: The conclusion that tumor T cells originate in lymph nodes was presented as consistent with a hypothesis rather than as directly demonstrated. Tumor T-cell repertoires showed less diversity than lymph node repertoires and more diversity than nontumor tissue repertoires, and tumor T-cell repertoires showed preferential V and J gene usage. In luminal-like breast cancer, tumor and nontumor tissue repertoires resembled each other significantly more than in basal-like breast cancer. A scenario in which most tumor T cells derive from the lymph node and then expand within tumor tissue was judged to be consistent with the data.

Sequenced input: axillary lymph node tissue. Recombination linked TRBV6-6 to TRBJ2-2; TRBD2 might be the D gene, on 5 matching bases. The TCR comes from a female donor with breast cancer. Some clones in this sample may be carry-over from other donors' samples. The sequenced DNA: TGTGCCAGCAGTTTGCGCAAGGAGGTGGTTACCGGGGAGCTGTTTTTT. It translates to CASSLRKEVVTGELFF.